These 5 T cell receptor beta chains were sequenced from one sample in a study of T cell responses to AZD1222 COVID-19 vaccine. TCRdb keeps only in-frame clones here, not all; method: immunoSEQ multiplex PCR. The sample lists 90,000 to 150,000 clones, approximately 90% occurring once. The sequencing used peripheral blood, collected on day 0 of AZD1222 vaccination. The receptors here all came from an adult in good health.

The rearrangement uses TRBV6-5 and TRBJ1-5; D gene uncertain. CDR3 length: 12 residues. CDR1 is MNHEY, CDR2 SVGAGI, per germline. V was trimmed by 4 bases and J by 5 bases, leaving 6 bases between them. CDR3 loop: CASSSSDQPQHF. The CDR3 DNA follows: TGTGCCAGCAGTTCATCCGATCAGCCCCAGCATTTT.

The chain combines TRBV11-2 with TRBJ1-6; TRBD1 aligns across 9 bases. This CDR3 spans 17 amino acids. The germline V gene encodes CDR1 SGHAT and CDR2 FQNNGV. Trimming removed 4 bases from V and 7 bases from J; junction bases left unmatched: 11. The CDR3 nucleotides read TGTGCCAGCAGCTCGCCCACAGGGGGCGCGGGGAATTCACCCCTCCACTTT. Amino acids: CASSSPTGGAGNSPLHF. Full variable domain (outside the CDR3, taken from reference TRBV11-2 and TRBJ1-6): EAGVAQSPRYKIIEKRQSVAFWCNPISGHATLYWYQQILGQGPKLLIQFQNNGVVDDSQLPKDRFSAERLKGVDSTLKIQPAKLEDSAVYLCASSSPTGGAGNSPLHFGNGTRLTVT.

The V gene is TRBV14, the J gene TRBJ2-7; 9 nucleotides line up with TRBD1. This CDR3 has 16 residues. V was clipped by 5 bases and J by 2 bases; unmatched bases: 10. Germline CDR1 is SGHDN and CDR2 is FVKESK. DNA for the CDR3: TGTGCCAGCAGCTCCAAGGCGTGGACAGGGGCCTACGAGCAGTACTTC. Amino acids: CASSSKAWTGAYEQYF.

The V and J genes are TRBV5-4 and TRBJ1-2, with 12 bases lining up with TRBD1. CDR1 is SGHNT and CDR2 is YYREEE in the germline V gene (reference sequence). The V gene end was trimmed by 2 bases and the J gene end by 8 bases; junction bases not matched to a gene: 10. The length of the CDR3 is 16 residues. The CDR3 loop is CASSLWDRGRREGYTF. The DNA for the CDR3 is TGTGCCAGCAGCTTATGGGACAGGGGGCGCAGGGAGGGCTACACCTTC.

This chain connects TRBV2 to TRBJ1-4, with 8 positions matching TRBD1. Germline CDR1 and CDR2: SNHLY and FYNNEI. V lost 4 bases, J lost 4 bases, and 5 bases stayed unmatched. The CDR3 spans 15 residues. CDR3 in DNA: TGTGCCAGCAGTGGGACAGGGAGCAGTAATGAAAAACTGTTTTTT. Translated: CASSGTGSSNEKLFF.